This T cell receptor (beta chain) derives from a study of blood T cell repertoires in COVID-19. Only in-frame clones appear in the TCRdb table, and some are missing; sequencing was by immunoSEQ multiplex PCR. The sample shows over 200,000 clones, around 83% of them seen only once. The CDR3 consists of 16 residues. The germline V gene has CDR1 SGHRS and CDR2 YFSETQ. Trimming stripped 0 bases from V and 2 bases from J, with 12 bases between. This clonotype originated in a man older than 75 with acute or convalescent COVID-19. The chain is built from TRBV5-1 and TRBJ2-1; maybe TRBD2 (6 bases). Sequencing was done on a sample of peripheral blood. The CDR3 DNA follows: TGCGCCAGCAGCTTGGTTGGTAGCGGAACCTACAATGAGCAGTTCTTC. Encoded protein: CASSLVGSGTYNEQFF.